The TCR beta chain under discussion was sequenced for a study of control samples from healthy donors and cancer patients. Method: immunoSEQ multiplex PCR; TCRdb's copy keeps in-frame clones and lacks some. The repertoire holds some 120,000 clones, around 86% seen once, with more than 8% in the top ten. Germline-derived CDR1 and CDR2 are LGHNA and YSLEER. V gave up 0 bases and J gave up 11 bases, with 26 bases separating them. This CDR3 comprises 18 residues. Specimen: blood. The V and J genes are TRBV4-3 and TRBJ1-5; D not resolved. This TCR derives from a man aged 35 to 55 in good health. CDR3 amino acids: CASSQDRVDGGRRSAQHF. The CDR3 nucleotides read TGCGCCAGCAGCCAAGATAGGGTGGACGGCGGGCGTCGGTCAGCCCAGCATTTT.